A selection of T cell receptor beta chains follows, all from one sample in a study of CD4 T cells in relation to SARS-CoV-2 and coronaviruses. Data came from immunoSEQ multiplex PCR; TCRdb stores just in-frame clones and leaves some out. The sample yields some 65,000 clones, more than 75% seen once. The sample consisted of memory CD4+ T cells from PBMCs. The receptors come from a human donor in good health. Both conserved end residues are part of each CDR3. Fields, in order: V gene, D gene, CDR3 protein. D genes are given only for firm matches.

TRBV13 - CASSFLGGVTGELFF
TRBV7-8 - CASRPRGRPGELFF
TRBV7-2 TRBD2 CASSVTSGANTGELFF
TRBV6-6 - CASSPPGAGTDTQYF
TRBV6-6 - CASIGRAPGTDTQYF
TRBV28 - CASSKGWYGYTF
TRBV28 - CASSEFGQRTSGANVLTF
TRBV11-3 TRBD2 CASSFRTSGRGDTQYF
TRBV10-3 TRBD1 CAIRDTGVTETQYF
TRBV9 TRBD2 CASSPGTSRYNEQFF
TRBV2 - CASIPGPSNTEAFF
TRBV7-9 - CASSSESYQPQHF
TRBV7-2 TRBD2 CASSLRREGLIGNEQFF
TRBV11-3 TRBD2 CASSLDFSGTSGRPRSEQFF
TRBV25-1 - CASSEGLLEQYF
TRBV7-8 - CASSLDGIHEQFF
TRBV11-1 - CASNTGSTDTQYF
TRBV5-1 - CASSETGGGYTF
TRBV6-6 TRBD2 CASSFSGKEQFF
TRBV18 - CASSPMAQGYNEQFF
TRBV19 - CASIPKGPVYGYTF
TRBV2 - CASSAQGGTDTQYF
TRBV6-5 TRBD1 CASTGTGRSGNTIYF
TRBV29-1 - CSVRGYFRGLGRQDEQFF
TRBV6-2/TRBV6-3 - CASSSASYEQYF
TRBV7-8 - CASSRNSGANGNTIYF
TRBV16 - CASSQSVTGERTDTQYF
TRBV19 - CASSIRGQGVNNEQFF
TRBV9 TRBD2 CASSSRTSGSPGELFF
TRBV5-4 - CASSGPDPRPYEQYF
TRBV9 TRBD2 CASSDGLAGDNEQFF
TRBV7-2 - CASSLLGRNTEAFF
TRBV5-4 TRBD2 CASSRGGPYYEQYF
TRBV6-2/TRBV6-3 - CASSYSIPLRGTKIHEQYF
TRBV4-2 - CASSQLGSGRDDEQFF
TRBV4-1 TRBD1 CASSLRGQDTEAFF
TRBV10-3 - CAISESRTYSYEQYF
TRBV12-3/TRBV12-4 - CASRGDGNYGYTF
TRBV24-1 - CATTDHRGTKNEQFF
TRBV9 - CASSASGDSYTEAFF
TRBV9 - CASSDASGETQYF
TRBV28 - CASSFGVDGYTF
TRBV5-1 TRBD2 CASTWTSGSYEQYF
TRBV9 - CASSVSPGSYEQYF
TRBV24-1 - CATSEHGGGNQPQHF